The rows below give T cell receptor beta chains drawn from one sample of a study of T cell changes during pregnancy in multiple sclerosis. Profiled with immunoSEQ multiplex PCR; TCRdb holds only in-frame clones, not every one. The sample lists roughly 46,000 clones, 93% seen once, with roughly 4.3% in the top ten. Specimen: CD8+ T cells from peripheral blood mononuclear cells, collected after pregnancy. These receptors came from a female donor with multiple sclerosis, enrolled in a pregnancy study. Both conserved end residues are part of each CDR3. The D gene is left open where the match is weak. The size field is filled for only some rows; it gives once, few, many or a size class.

J gene	V gene	clone size	D gene	CDR3 DNA	CDR3 protein
TRBJ2-1	TRBV27	-	TRBD2	TGTGCCAGCAGTTCCCGGCGGGTAGCGGGAGTTAGCTCCTACAATGAGCAGTTCTTC	CASSSRRVAGVSSYNEQFF
TRBJ2-1	TRBV7-9	few	TRBD2	TGTGCCAGCAGCTTAGATGGACTAGGAAGTGGGCAGTTCTTC	CASSLDGLGSGQFF
TRBJ1-5	TRBV27	once	-	TGTGCCAGCAGTTTAGGGGCCGGGGGACAGCCCCAGCATTTT	CASSLGAGGQPQHF
TRBJ1-2	TRBV10-3	-	-	TGTGCCATCAGTGAATGGGAGAATCCCCTACCGTATGGCTACACCTTC	CAISEWENPLPYGYTF
TRBJ2-3	TRBV11-2	-	TRBD2	TGTGCCAGCAGCTTAGAACTAGCGGGAGGCACAGATACGCAGTATTTT	CASSLELAGGTDTQYF
TRBJ1-1	TRBV4-3	-	TRBD1	TGCGCCAGCAGCCAAGCCTTACAGGGGAAGAACACTGAAGCTTTCTTT	CASSQALQGKNTEAFF
TRBJ2-1	TRBV10-2	-	-	TGCGCCAGCACTGGAGAGTTTGACGATGAGCAGTTCTTC	CASTGEFDDEQFF
TRBJ2-1	TRBV4-3	-	-	TGCGCCAGCAGCCAAGGGGTCGGGGGAGCCGGGGATGAGCAGTTCTTC	CASSQGVGGAGDEQFF
TRBJ2-4	TRBV5-5	-	-	TGTGCCAGCAGCTTGGGGTCATATGAGGACATTCAGTACTTC	CASSLGSYEDIQYF
TRBJ1-5	TRBV6-1	-	-	TGTGCCACTGTGATTGGACAGTCGGATCAGCCCCAGCATTTT	CATVIGQSDQPQHF
TRBJ1-4	TRBV5-1	-	-	TGCGCCAGCAGCTTGGCCCCTTCGGGGACTAATGAAAAACTGTTTTTT	CASSLAPSGTNEKLFF
TRBJ2-7	TRBV4-3	-	-	TGCGCCAGCAGCCAAGGGAGGCTCGGCGAGCAGTACTTC	CASSQGRLGEQYF
TRBJ1-4	TRBV7-9	-	-	TGTGCCAGCAGTTGGGACAAGGAAGACGAAAAACTGTTTTTT	CASSWDKEDEKLFF
TRBJ1-1	TRBV5-1	-	-	TGCGCCAGCAGCCTGACACGATCGAACACTGAAGCTTTCTTT	CASSLTRSNTEAFF
TRBJ1-5	TRBV4-3	-	TRBD1	TGCGCCAGCAGCCCCGACAGGGTCAATCAGCCCCAGCATTTT	CASSPDRVNQPQHF
TRBJ2-7	TRBV11-2	-	-	TGTGCCAGCAGCTTAGAGCAAGACAGTTTTAGTGCCTACGAGCAGTACTTC	CASSLEQDSFSAYEQYF
TRBJ2-7	TRBV7-3	-	TRBD2	TGTGCCAGCAGCTTAAAAGGGACTAGGGAGCAGTACTTC	CASSLKGTREQYF